This TCR beta chain is from a study of cytomegalovirus exposure and HLA in healthy donors. Study summary: An earlier analysis identified 117 million unique TCR beta sequences in about 200 million T cells. Study results and limitations: The study carried out a later analysis of TCR beta sequences. It associated roughly 17,000 of them with specific HLA alleles at a false discovery rate of 0.05. In a later analysis, TCR beta V- and J-gene trimming was associated with a missense DCLRE1C variant. In an earlier analysis, about 87% or about 30%: the productive usage of most TCR beta V segments.

Remarks on this clone: The antigen is unknown.

With 60 Vbeta and 13 Jbeta primers, the PCR was carried out. Sequencing used immunoSEQ multiplex PCR; TCRdb keeps in-frame clones, though not all of them. The sample carries 90,000 to 150,000 clones, roughly 70% recorded once. The source of this sequence is a woman aged 40-49 years in good health and CMV-seropositive. Sequencing was done on a sample of PBMCs.

CDR3: CASSSYLPRDRYNEQFF. CDR3 DNA: TGTGCCAGCAGCTCTTATTTGCCCCGGGACAGATACAATGAGCAGTTCTTC. V gene TRBV11-2 combines with J gene TRBJ2-1; 7 bases align to TRBD1. The germline V gene has CDR1 SGHAT and CDR2 FQNNGV. CDR3 length: 17 amino acids. V lost 4 bases, J lost 4 bases, and 13 bases stayed unmatched.